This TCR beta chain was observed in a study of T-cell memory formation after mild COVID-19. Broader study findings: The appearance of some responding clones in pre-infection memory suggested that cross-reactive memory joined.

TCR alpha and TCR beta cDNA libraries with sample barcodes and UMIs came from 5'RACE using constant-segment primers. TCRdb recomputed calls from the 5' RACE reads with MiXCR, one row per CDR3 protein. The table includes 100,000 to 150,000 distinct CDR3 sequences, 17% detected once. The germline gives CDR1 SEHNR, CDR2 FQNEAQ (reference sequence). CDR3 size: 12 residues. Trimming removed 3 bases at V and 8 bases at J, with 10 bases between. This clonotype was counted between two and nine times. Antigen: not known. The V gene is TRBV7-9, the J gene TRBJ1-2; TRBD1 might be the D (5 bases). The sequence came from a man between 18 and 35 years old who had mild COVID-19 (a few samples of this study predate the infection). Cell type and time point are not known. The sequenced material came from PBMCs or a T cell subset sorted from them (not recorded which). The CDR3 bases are TGTGCCAGCAGCTTGGTTGGGGCGGGCTACACCTTC. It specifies CASSLVGAGYTF. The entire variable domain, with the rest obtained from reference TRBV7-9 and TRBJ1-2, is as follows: DTGVSQNPRHKITKRGQNVTFRCDPISEHNRLYWYRQTLGQGPEFLTYFQNEAQLEKSRLLSDRFSAERPKGSFSTLEIQRTEQGDSAMYLCASSLVGAGYTFGSGTRLTVV.